The rows below give T cell receptor beta chains drawn from one sample of a study of early T cells in non-severe SARS-CoV-2 infection. TCRdb ran MiXCR on the 5' RACE reads and lists one entry per CDR3 protein. The data contain about 84,000 distinct CDR3 sequences, around 10% of them singletons. Input material: whole blood. The receptors were sampled from an adult who was a healthcare worker with PCR-confirmed SARS-CoV-2 infection or an uninfected control (not recorded which). The CDR3 runs from the conserved cysteine through the conserved F or W. The D gene is left open where the match is weak. Some rows have no size entry. The others give once, few or many, or a class for an expanded clone.

few	TRBV10-1	TRBJ1-6	TRBD1	TGCGCCAGCAGTGTCGACAGGGGTTCTCTCCTCCACTTT	CASSVDRGSLLHF
.	TRBV7-3	TRBJ2-2	TRBD1	TGTGCCAGCAGCTTCCCACAGGGGTCGAACACCGGGGAGCTGTTTTTT	CASSFPQGSNTGELFF
many	TRBV6-2/TRBV6-3	TRBJ1-1	.	TGTGCCAGCAGCCTCCCAAGGACGAAAGCTTTCTTT	CASSLPRTKAFF
many	TRBV18	TRBJ1-5	.	TGTGCCAGCTCACCACCTGGGATGGGCAGCAATCAGCCCCAGCATTTT	CASSPPGMGSNQPQHF
.	TRBV3-1	TRBJ1-4	TRBD1	TGTGCCAGCAGCCATAAGACAGGGCTAAAGTACGAAAAACTGTTTTTT	CASSHKTGLKYEKLFF
many	TRBV10-2	TRBJ2-1	TRBD2	TGCGCCAGCAGCCTAGCGGGAGGCCCCTCCTACAATGAGCAGTTCTTC	CASSLAGGPSYNEQFF
.	TRBV20-1	TRBJ1-1	.	TGCAGTGCTACCCACGGGACGTGGGACAATGAAGCTTTCTTT	CSATHGTWDNEAFF
.	TRBV14	TRBJ2-1	TRBD2	TGTGCCAGCAGCCAAGATCTGGGCGGGAGGGCCCGATATGATCAGTTCTTC	CASSQDLGGRARYDQFF
many	TRBV5-6	TRBJ1-5	.	TGTGCCAGCAGCTTAAAAGGGCTCCCCAACAATCAGCCCCAGCATTTT	CASSLKGLPNNQPQHF
.	TRBV6-6	TRBJ2-3	.	TGTGCCAGCCAGAGCACAGATACGCAGTATTTT	CASQSTDTQYF
few	TRBV7-6	TRBJ2-3	.	TGTGCCAGCAGCTTCGGACCAGGACCTAGCACAGATACGCAGTATTTT	CASSFGPGPSTDTQYF
many	TRBV7-9	TRBJ2-1	TRBD2	TGTGCCAGCAGCTCCCGGGCTAGCGGGGGCAATGAGCAGTTCTTC	CASSSRASGGNEQFF
.	TRBV2	TRBJ1-6	TRBD1	TGTGCCAGCAGTGCAAGACAGGGGAGGGATTCACCCCTCCACTTT	CASSARQGRDSPLHF
.	TRBV3-1	TRBJ2-1	TRBD2	TGTGCCAGCAGCCAAGGGACTAGGAATGAGCAGTTCTTC	CASSQGTRNEQFF
few	TRBV20-1	TRBJ1-4	.	TGCAGTGCTAGAGTGGGCTGGGGCAATGAAAAACTGTTTTTT	CSARVGWGNEKLFF
many	TRBV20-1	TRBJ2-5	.	TGCAGTGCTAGAGACGTCGGACTACCAGGAGAGACCCAGTACTTC	CSARDVGLPGETQYF
many	TRBV18	TRBJ1-3	.	TGTGCCAGCTCACCACTCCGGAAAGACGGCGCCGTCTCTGGAAACACCATATATTTT	CASSPLRKDGAVSGNTIYF
.	TRBV29-1	TRBJ1-2	.	TGCAGCGTCATACAGGAACACTATGGCTACACCTTC	CSVIQEHYGYTF
.	TRBV20-1	TRBJ1-2	TRBD1	TGCAGTGCTAGTCCCGGACAGGTCGGTTATGGCTACACCTTC	CSASPGQVGYGYTF
.	TRBV7-2	TRBJ2-1	.	TGTGCCGGGACGGATTACAATGAGCAGTTCTTC	CAGTDYNEQFF
many	TRBV29-1	TRBJ2-1	TRBD2	TGCAGCGTGGGGCCCCTAGCGGGGGGCTACAATGAGCAGTTCTTC	CSVGPLAGGYNEQFF
.	TRBV7-9	TRBJ2-3	.	TGTGCCAGCAGCGGGGTAGGACTCCTCTCGGGCGATACGCAGTATTTT	CASSGVGLLSGDTQYF
.	TRBV7-9	TRBJ2-1	.	TGTGCCAGCAGCTTCATAGCGGCCAATGAGCAGTTCTTC	CASSFIAANEQFF
many	TRBV28	TRBJ1-5	.	TGTGCCAGCAGTTTCAGCGCAGAGTACAATCAGCCCCAGCATTTT	CASSFSAEYNQPQHF
many	TRBV6-6	TRBJ2-1	TRBD2	TGTGCCAGCAGTTCCTCCAAGCGGGGGGGCTCCTACAATGAGCAGTTCTTC	CASSSSKRGGSYNEQFF
few	TRBV7-2	TRBJ2-1	.	TGTGCCAGCAGCGCCCGGCAGGCCTCCTACTACAATGAGCAGTTCTTC	CASSARQASYYNEQFF
few	TRBV7-8	TRBJ1-1	TRBD1	TGTGCCAGCAGCCCCGACAGGGGTTTGAACACTGAAGCTTTCTTT	CASSPDRGLNTEAFF
few	TRBV6-6	TRBJ1-1	.	TGTGCCAGCAGTTATGCAGGGGCAGCTTTCTTT	CASSYAGAAFF
many	TRBV5-6	TRBJ2-2	.	TGTGCCAGCAGCGTTGCCGGGGAGCTGTTTTTT	CASSVAGELFF
few	TRBV3-1	TRBJ1-2	.	TGTGCCAGCAGCCAAACAGGGAAGTCCTATGGCTACACCTTC	CASSQTGKSYGYTF
many	TRBV28	TRBJ2-1	TRBD2	TGTGCCAGCAGTACCCCGCCCTCGGGACTAGCGGGGGGCCCTACTAGGGAGCAGTTCTTC	CASSTPPSGLAGGPTREQFF
many	TRBV7-9	TRBJ1-1	.	TGTGCCAGCATACCGGGAGAAAACACTGAAGCTTTCTTT	CASIPGENTEAFF
few	TRBV9	TRBJ2-2	.	TGTGCCAGCAGCCCAAAGGCTGGCACCGGGGAGCTGTTTTTT	CASSPKAGTGELFF
.	TRBV29-1	TRBJ2-2	.	TGCAGCGTCCCTCTCGGCACCGGGGAGCTGTTTTTT	CSVPLGTGELFF
few	TRBV4-1	TRBJ2-2	TRBD2	TGCGCCAGCAGCCTGGGACTATACACCGGGGAGCTGTTTTTT	CASSLGLYTGELFF
.	TRBV20-1	TRBJ2-1	TRBD2	TGCAGCCCTGGGGCGGGACTAAAGGAGCAGTTCTTC	CSPGAGLKEQFF
many	TRBV11-2	TRBJ2-3	.	TGTGCCAGCAGCTTATTCAGGGGAGGCACAGATACGCAGTATTTT	CASSLFRGGTDTQYF
few	TRBV7-6	TRBJ2-1	.	TGTGCCAGCAGCCGTCTTCGTCCGGGGACCTCCTACAATGAGCAGTTCTTC	CASSRLRPGTSYNEQFF
.	TRBV27	TRBJ2-7	.	TGTGCCAGCAGTTTATCGATACAGCAATACGAGCAGTACTTC	CASSLSIQQYEQYF
many	TRBV20-1	TRBJ2-7	TRBD1	TGCAGTGCTAGATTACCGGGACAGGGGGCGCGTGAGCAGTACTTC	CSARLPGQGAREQYF
many	TRBV12-3/TRBV12-4	TRBJ1-2	.	TGTGCCAGCAGTCCGACAGACCGTGGGGACGGCTACACCTTC	CASSPTDRGDGYTF
many	TRBV11-3	TRBJ2-5	TRBD2	TGTGCCAGCAGCTTCGGTTCACTAGCGGGGGCCTTCTTAGAGACCCAGTACTTC	CASSFGSLAGAFLETQYF
many	TRBV12-2	TRBJ2-1	.	TGTGCAAGTCGCTTAGTCCCCCTCCTCCGGGGGCGGTCCTACAATGAGCAGTTCTTC	CASRLVPLLRGRSYNEQFF
.	TRBV30	TRBJ1-1	.	TGTGCCTGGAGTGTGGGGCAGGTTCACACTGAAGCTTTCTTT	CAWSVGQVHTEAFF
few	TRBV28	TRBJ1-6	.	TGTGCCAGCAGTACCTCTACAGGGTATAATTCACCCCTCCACTTT	CASSTSTGYNSPLHF
few	TRBV21-1	TRBJ2-1	.	TGTGCCAGCAGCGTCCCCGGGACCCGCTGGGGTGAGCAGTTCTTC	CASSVPGTRWGEQFF
few	TRBV20-1	TRBJ2-1	TRBD2	TGCAGTGCTAGACCTAGCGGGAGTTCCCCGTTTAGTGAGCAGTTCTTC	CSARPSGSSPFSEQFF
few	TRBV6-5	TRBJ2-1	.	TGTGCCAGCAGTTACTTGGTAGGCACACTCAATGAGCAGTTCTTC	CASSYLVGTLNEQFF
few	TRBV6-5	TRBJ1-1	TRBD1	TGTGCCAGCAGGATGACAGGGGTCAGTAGTAGCACTGAAGCTTTCTTT	CASRMTGVSSSTEAFF
.	TRBV28	TRBJ2-5	TRBD1	TGTGCCAGCAGTGCGGGACAGGGGGTCCAAGAGACCCAGTACTTC	CASSAGQGVQETQYF
.	TRBV7-9	TRBJ1-2	.	TGTGCCAGCAGTCAGACAGCTAACTATGGCTACACCTTC	CASSQTANYGYTF
few	TRBV7-9	TRBJ2-7	TRBD1	TGTGCCAGCAGCTCGGACAGGGCAGATTCTTACTACGAGCAGTACTTC	CASSSDRADSYYEQYF